Following are 17 T cell receptor beta chains from one sample sequenced in a study of T cell responses to AZD1222 COVID-19 vaccine. The data were produced by immunoSEQ multiplex PCR, yet TCRdb's version contains in-frame clones alone and is incomplete. The sample lists 150,000 to 200,000 clones; about 90% were seen once. Sequences were derived from peripheral blood, sampled 28 days after the second AZD1222 dose. These receptors all come from an adult who received the AZD1222 COVID-19 vaccine.

The rearrangement uses TRBV9 and TRBJ2-2; D call uncertain. In germline, CDR1 is SGDLS, CDR2 YYNGEE. V gave up 0 bases and J gave up 1 base, with 7 bases separating them. This CDR3 has 15 residues. The CDR3 region is CASSVVGVNTGELFF. In nucleotides, the CDR3 is TGTGCCAGCAGCGTAGTCGGTGTGAACACCGGGGAGCTGTTTTTT.

This rearrangement joins TRBV5-1 to TRBJ2-3; tentatively, D is TRBD2 (7 bases). From germline, CDR1 is SGHRS and CDR2 YFSETQ. V lost 0 bases and J 4 bases, leaving 15 bases between the germline ends. The CDR3 has 16 residues. DNA of the CDR3: TGCGCCAGCAGCTTGGAGGGGGGGCGTTTGTCAGATACGCAGTATTTT. It translates to CASSLEGGRLSDTQYF.

The chain couples TRBV6-1 to TRBJ1-2, with D hard to call. Trimming left V 6 bases short and J 1 base short, with 9 bases between. This CDR3 is built from 13 residues. Germline V CDR1 and CDR2: MNHNS, SASEGT. The CDR3 reads CASRSDVNYGYTF. As DNA, the CDR3 is TGTGCCAGCAGATCCGACGTTAACTATGGCTACACCTTC.

The chain is built from TRBV6-5 and TRBJ1-4; maybe TRBD1 (6 bases). The V end was cut by 7 bases, the J end by 6 bases, with 12 bases between. The CDR3 covers 13 residues. From germline, CDR1 is MNHEY and CDR2 SVGAGI. CDR3 region: CASMRGRDEKLFF. CDR3 DNA: TGTGCCAGCATGAGGGGGAGGGATGAAAAACTGTTTTTT.

CDR3 in DNA: TGTGCCAGCAGCCCAGTAGGACTCTACGAGCAGTACTTC. Translation gives CASSPVGLYEQYF. The chain employs TRBV9 and TRBJ2-7; D possibly corresponds to TRBD2 (5 bases). V lost 4 bases and J 3 bases, leaving 11 bases between the germline ends. CDR1 is SGDLS and CDR2 is YYNGEE in the germline V gene. The CDR3 runs to 13 residues.

The chain joins TRBV12-3 or TRBV12-4 to TRBJ1-2; D is unresolved. The CDR3 loop spans 12 amino acids. V gave up 8 bases and J gave up 4 bases, with 11 bases separating them. Written as DNA, the CDR3 is TGTGCCAGCGCCCCAGCGGGCTATGGCTACACCTTC. Its translation: CASAPAGYGYTF.

The chain links TRBV30 to TRBJ1-4; TRBD1 might be the D (6 bases). Germline values: CDR1 GTSNPN, CDR2 SVGIG (reference sequence). V was shortened by 6 bases and J by 4 bases, with 12 bases between the two germline ends. CDR3 length: 13 amino acids. CDR3 sequence: CACTGSGNEKLFF. The CDR3 DNA follows: TGTGCCTGTACAGGGTCTGGTAATGAAAAACTGTTTTTT. The full variable domain, its missing parts supplied by reference TRBV30 and TRBJ1-4, is SQTIHQWPATLVQPVGSPLSLECTVEGTSNPNLYWYRQAAGRGLQLLFYSVGIGQISSEVPQNLSASRPQDRQFILSSKKLLLSDSGFYLCACTGSGNEKLFFGSGTQLSVL.

The table lists this clone with a few counts. V and J are TRBV10-3 and TRBJ2-2; 10 nucleotides match TRBD2. The length of the CDR3 is 15 residues. V was pared by 11 bases and J by 7 bases, with 13 bases of the junction left unmatched. Per the germline V gene, CDR1 is ENHRY and CDR2 is SYGVKD. CDR3 nucleotide sequence: TGTGCCGTCGAAGGAGCGGGAGGGAGTGGCGGGGAGCTGTTTTTT. It is translated as CAVEGAGGSGGELFF.

The chain joins TRBV6-5 to TRBJ1-6; D is possibly TRBD1 (5 bases). Germline loops: CDR1 MNHEY, CDR2 SVGAGI. This CDR3 region has 13 residues. The V and J ends lost 6 bases and 6 bases respectively, with 9 bases between them. The chain's CDR3 is CASRRDSNSPLHF. In DNA form, the CDR3 reads TGTGCCAGCAGGCGGGACTCTAATTCACCCCTCCACTTT.

The rearrangement joins TRBV28 to TRBJ1-2; D is possibly TRBD1 (5 bases). V dropped 5 bases and J dropped 1 base, with 11 bases sitting between them. There are 14 residues in the CDR3. Germline V gene data show CDR1 as MDHEN and CDR2 as SYDVKM. CDR3 residues: CASSPDTYNYGYTF. CDR3 sequence (DNA): TGTGCCAGCAGTCCGGACACCTATAACTATGGCTACACCTTC.

This clone came up once. The chain combines TRBV3-1 (or the pseudogene TRBV3-2) with TRBJ2-2, with a possible D match to TRBD1 (6 bases). The CDR3 has 16 amino acids. The germline V gene has CDR1 LGHDT and CDR2 YNNKEL (reference sequence). V was cut by 4 bases and J by 6 bases, with 18 bases left in between. The CDR3 sequence: CASSLKTGASPGELFF. The CDR3 nucleotides are TGTGCCAGCAGCCTCAAGACAGGAGCTAGCCCCGGGGAGCTGTTTTTT.

This rearrangement joins TRBV6-6 to TRBJ1-6; D possibly corresponds to TRBD1 (5 bases). Germline loops: CDR1 MNHNY, CDR2 SVGAGI (reference sequence). The CDR3 extends over 14 amino acids. The V end lost 5 bases, the J end lost 9 bases, and 14 bases lay between the germline ends. CDR3 DNA: TGTGCCAGCAGTCCGGGACCCCGCGGTTCACCCCTCCACTTT. This codes for CASSPGPRGSPLHF.

The chain uses TRBV28 and TRBJ1-5, with a tentative D call TRBD1 (6 bases). The V end was cut by 2 bases, the J end by 5 bases, with 10 bases between. This CDR3 is built from 14 residues. Per the germline V gene, CDR1 is MDHEN and CDR2 is SYDVKM. The CDR3 coding sequence is TGTGCCAGCAGTTTAAGGGGGGCGTATCAGCCCCAGCATTTT. This translates into CASSLRGAYQPQHF.

This sequence joins TRBV12-3 or TRBV12-4 and TRBJ1-1; D gene ambiguous. The V and J ends lost 3 bases and 1 base respectively, with 6 bases between them. The CDR3 spans 13 residues. CDR3 sequence: CASSLRANTEAFF. CDR3 coding DNA: TGTGCCAGCAGTTTGAGGGCGAACACTGAAGCTTTCTTT.

V gene TRBV19 combines with J gene TRBJ2-7, with 7 nucleotides matching TRBD1. Looked up from germline, CDR1 is LNHDA and CDR2 is SQIVND (reference sequence). The J segment lost 2 bases and the V segment lost 0 bases, leaving 1 base of the junction unmatched. The CDR3 is 14 residues long. CDR3 region: CASSIEGGTYEQYF. CDR3 coding DNA: TGTGCCAGTAGTATAGAAGGGGGCACCTACGAGCAGTACTTC. Variable domain in full (rest from reference TRBV19 and TRBJ2-7): DGGITQSPKYLFRKEGQNVTLSCEQNLNHDAMYWYRQDPGQGLRLIYYSQIVNDFQKGDIAEGYSVSREKKESFPLTVTSAQKNPTAFYLCASSIEGGTYEQYFGPGTRLTVT.

The J gene is TRBJ1-1, the V gene TRBV5-1; D may be TRBD1 (6 bases). The CDR3 spans 15 residues. CDR1 and CDR2 (germline): SGHRS, YFSETQ. V was pared by 2 bases and J by 1 base, with 12 bases between. CDR3 sequence reads: CASSFQQGSNTEAFF. DNA of the CDR3: TGCGCCAGCAGCTTCCAACAGGGATCGAACACTGAAGCTTTCTTT.

The chain couples TRBV9 to TRBJ2-1; D not certain. Trimming took off 0 bases at V and 5 bases at J, with 6 bases between the two ends. The CDR3 totals 13 residues. Per the germline V gene, CDR1 is SGDLS and CDR2 is YYNGEE. DNA for the CDR3: TGTGCCAGCAGCGTAGAAAGAGACAATGAGCAGTTCTTC. Residues: CASSVERDNEQFF.